This TCR gamma chain was retrieved from a study of Vδ1+ human thymocytes. Notes on the study in general: The authors advised highly purified populations and single-cell validation. Thymic TRG and TRD repertoires appeared highly polyclonal.

V shed 5 bases and J 8 bases; nucleotides not matched to a gene: 9. This CDR3 region has 12 residues. In germline, CDR1 is VTNTFY, CDR2 YDVSTARD (reference sequence). RNA was extracted from the cells and then reverse transcribed. The CDR3 regions were amplified by multiplex PCR from V-gene primers to a constant-region primer. TCRdb re-called the multiplex PCR reads via CATT. The repertoire has more than 35,000 gamma-chain clones, roughly 21% of them found once; the top ten carry around 2%. Vdelta1+ thymocyte sorts reached between 98% and 99.6% purity. This clone has just a few counts. Antigen: not known.

The chain couples TRGV3 to TRGJ1 or TRGJ2. The source material was Vdelta1+ gamma-delta thymocytes from the thymus. Sample subset: FACS-sorted CD3+ TCRalphabeta- TCRVdelta1+ TCRVdelta2- thymocytes. This sequence was found in a girl under three years old who had congenital heart surgery. The CDR3: CATWGKPNKKLF. The CDR3, as DNA: TGTGCCACCTGGGGGAAGCCGAATAAGAAACTCTTT.